Detailed here is one T cell receptor (beta chain). The CDR3 loop spans 15 amino acids. Between the trimmed V and J ends, which lost 4 bases and 7 bases, there was a span of 16 bases. Looked up from germline, CDR1 is SGHAT and CDR2 is FQNNGV. The sample belongs to a study of Ad26.COV2.S vaccination and SARS-CoV-2 variants. Across the whole study: COV1001, an Ad26.COV2.S trial, supplied this vaccine-arm donor.

The table came from immunoSEQ multiplex PCR; TCRdb's copy has only in-frame clones and leaves some out. The profile shows roughly 380,000 clones, about 88% of them singletons. The treatment was: some 20 received Ad26.COV2.S at low or high dose, single or two shots; 5 received placebo; per-sample allocation not given. The study sampled participants on day 63 after the first vaccine or placebo injection. The input for sequencing was peripheral blood, taken in a trial of Ad26.COV2.S vaccine versus placebo. The rearrangement uses TRBV11-2 and TRBJ2-2, with D unclear. The TCR comes from a person aged 18-60 years who received the Ad26.COV2.S COVID-19 vaccine or a placebo. The CDR3 is CASSSHTKGDGELFF. In nucleotides, the CDR3 is TGTGCCAGCAGCTCACATACGAAGGGCGACGGGGAGCTGTTTTTT.